This is a list of T cell receptor beta chains from one sample in a study of read filtering for tumor transcriptome and immune sequencing. TCRdb redid the calling of the reads with MiXCR, one entry per CDR3 protein. The sample lists tens of thousands of distinct CDR3 sequences, 14% occurring once. The sample was a population of CD138-negative cells sorted from bone marrow. The receptor set was obtained from a donor at least 40 years old with multiple myeloma. Each CDR3 is given without its conserved first and last residue. The order of the fields is J gene, V gene, CDR3 protein.

TRBJ2-7 | TRBV6-5 | ASSYGQLSSYEQY
TRBJ1-3 | TRBV20-1 | SARDPRVTGNTIY
TRBJ2-7 | TRBV11-2 | ASSSNQGYEQY
TRBJ2-2 | TRBV4-3 | ASSQVDRDTGELF
TRBJ2-7 | TRBV27 | ASSLGREPYEQY
TRBJ2-5 | TRBV2 | ASSSGTQETQY
TRBJ2-2 | TRBV12-3/TRBV12-4 | ASSLLATHGAGELF
TRBJ1-5 | TRBV6-6 | ASSGGLGTGEQPQH
TRBJ2-7 | TRBV10-3 | AISVSDSYEQY
TRBJ2-5 | TRBV7-6 | ASSQSGETQY
TRBJ2-6 | TRBV3-1 | ASSQGWSGANVLT
TRBJ2-5 | TRBV29-1 | SALGQVETQY
TRBJ1-1 | TRBV7-2 | ASSTDQVGEAF
TRBJ1-2 | TRBV3-1 | ASSQDRERMD
TRBJ1-1 | TRBV28 | ASSPGGGTEAF
TRBJ2-1 | TRBV5-1 | ASSGEGFNEQF
TRBJ2-5 | TRBV29-1 | SVDAAQETQY
TRBJ1-1 | TRBV20-1 | SASTGAQAF
TRBJ1-5 | TRBV7-2 | ASSEGGRGNQPQH
TRBJ2-7 | TRBV5-1 | ASSLAQGSEQY
TRBJ1-1 | TRBV7-9 | ASSFGRKNTEAF
TRBJ1-1 | TRBV7-2 | ASSLAGGWVTEAF
TRBJ2-2 | TRBV20-1 | SARDPRHSTTGELF
TRBJ2-1 | TRBV29-1 | SVGPSGGIYNEQF
TRBJ2-3 | TRBV7-8 | ASSLARGADTQY
TRBJ1-5 | TRBV6-6 | ASRGARDSNQPQH